The next 10 T cell receptor beta chains were all read from a single sample in a study of shared T cell receptors in the human thymus. Profiling relied on immunoSEQ multiplex PCR, and the TCRdb table lists in-frame clones only, not all of them. Found here are hundreds of thousands of clones, about 87% of them singletons; the top ten hold 0.0094%. These data were likewise used in another study, on human thymus T cells.

The specimen sequenced was thymocytes. These receptors all stem from a boy less than two years old with a congenital heart defect.

This clone was detected only once. The V gene is TRBV7-9, the J gene TRBJ2-3; 8 bases line up with TRBD1. The CDR3 is 17 residues long. Per germline, CDR1 SEHNR and CDR2 FQNEAQ (reference sequence). With V trimmed by 4 bases and J by 1 base, 10 bases remained unmatched. The CDR3 DNA is TGTGCCAGCAGCTCACGGCCGACAGGGGTCGGCACAGATACGCAGTATTTT. Protein product: CASSSRPTGVGTDTQYF.

This clone was counted a few times. Other DNA sequences within the sample encode an identical CDR3. The rearrangement joins TRBV15 to TRBJ1-6, with 9 bases matching TRBD1. The V segment lost 0 bases and the J segment 6 bases; nucleotides outside the gene matches: 3. In germline, CDR1 is LNHNV, CDR2 YYDKDF (reference sequence). CDR3 size: 16 residues. CDR3 DNA sequence: TGTGCCACCAGCAGAGAAAGGACAGGGGTTAATTCACCCCTCCACTTT. Translating it yields CATSRERTGVNSPLHF.

This sequence joins TRBV28 and TRBJ2-3; 9 positions agree with TRBD2. The ends lost 7 bases at V and 2 bases at J; junction bases unmatched: 1. CDR3 length: 13 amino acids. Germline V gives CDR1 MDHEN, CDR2 SYDVKM. The CDR3 sequence is CASTSGNTDTQYF. The CDR3 DNA reads as TGTGCCAGCACTAGCGGGAACACAGATACGCAGTATTTT.

The chain is built from TRBV4-3 and TRBJ1-1, with D perhaps TRBD1 (5 bases). CDR1 is LGHNA and CDR2 is YSLEER in the germline V gene. Deletions cut 4 bases from V and 3 bases from J, with 18 bases between. This CDR3 has 16 residues. CDR3 residues: CASSRNPQAVDTEAFF. DNA for the CDR3: TGCGCCAGCAGCCGAAATCCACAGGCCGTGGACACTGAAGCTTTCTTT.

The sample holds a few counts of this clone. The J gene is TRBJ1-1, the V gene TRBV6-6, with a possible D match to TRBD1 (5 bases). CDR1 and CDR2 (germline): MNHNY, SVGAGI (reference sequence). This CDR3 comprises 12 residues. V was clipped by 10 bases and J by 3 bases, with 12 bases between them. For the CDR3, the DNA is TGTGCCACCCAAACAGGCTACACTGAAGCTTTCTTT. Encoded protein: CATQTGYTEAFF.

The chain recombines TRBV19 with TRBJ2-7; 10 bases map to TRBD1. V trimming: 5 bases; J trimming: 6 bases; junction bases outside the gene matches: 4. This CDR3 is 13 amino acids long. Germline CDR1 reads LNHDA; CDR2 reads SQIVND (reference sequence). As DNA, the CDR3 is TGTGCCAGTAGTTGGACAGGGGGAACCGAGCAGTACTTC. It is translated as CASSWTGGTEQYF.

V gene TRBV19 combines with J gene TRBJ2-2, with a tentative D call TRBD2 (6 bases). The V gene lost 7 bases and the J gene lost 3 bases, with 18 bases spanning the gap. Germline lookup yields CDR1 LNHDA and CDR2 SQIVND (reference sequence). CDR3 length: 16 amino acids. Written as DNA, the CDR3 is TGTGCCAGTACCTTCCGGAGGGCCGGTTACACCGGGGAGCTGTTTTTT. Protein sequence: CASTFRRAGYTGELFF.

CDR3 protein: CASSLGFRTGGRGTEAFF. The CDR3 DNA reads TGTGCCAGCAGCTTAGGTTTCAGGACAGGGGGCAGGGGCACTGAAGCTTTCTTT. The rearrangement links TRBV7-9 to TRBJ1-1, with TRBD1 matching 11 bases. This CDR3 has 18 residues. Germline V gives CDR1 SEHNR, CDR2 FQNEAQ (reference sequence). With 1 base clipped from V and 4 bases from J, the junction kept 11 bases outside the gene matches.

The chain is built from TRBV7-2 and TRBJ2-3; 7 bases fit TRBD2. The trim removed 2 bases at V and 0 bases at J, leaving 8 bases unmatched. Germline V CDR1 and CDR2: SGHTA, FQGNSA. The CDR3 runs to 17 residues. CDR3 region: CASSLLRGGTSTDTQYF. DNA for the CDR3: TGTGCCAGCAGCTTATTACGCGGGGGAACTAGCACAGATACGCAGTATTTT. Based on the CDR3 plus reference TRBV7-2 and TRBJ2-3, the full variable domain is GAGVSQSPSNKVTEKGKDVELRCDPISGHTALYWYRQSLGQGLEFLIYFQGNSAPDKSGLPSDRFSAERTGGSVSTLTIQRTQQEDSAVYLCASSLLRGGTSTDTQYFGPGTRLTVL.

This clone was counted a few times. The CDR3 DNA follows: TGTGCCAGCAGCACAAACAGGGTTAACTATGGCTACACCTTC. Translated, it gives CASSTNRVNYGYTF. The V and J genes are TRBV11-2 and TRBJ1-2; a weak D match, TRBD1 (6 bases). This CDR3 is built from 14 residues. V lost 5 bases, J lost 1 base, and 11 bases lay in between. The germline V gene encodes CDR1 SGHAT and CDR2 FQNNGV. The variable domain in full, with the rest retrieved from reference TRBV11-2 and TRBJ1-2, is EAGVAQSPRYKIIEKRQSVAFWCNPISGHATLYWYQQILGQGPKLLIQFQNNGVVDDSQLPKDRFSAERLKGVDSTLKIQPAKLEDSAVYLCASSTNRVNYGYTFGSGTRLTVV.